This T cell receptor beta chain is from a study of PD-1 blockade in classical Hodgkin lymphoma. Study at large: On a schedule of every 2 weeks, patients received nivolumab 3 mg/kg intravenously.

Study-level points and caveats: Complete responders had baseline diversity similar to newly diagnosed patients. Reported findings placed baseline TCR diversity lower in newly diagnosed patients (compared with healthy donors).

In regard to this clone: Its target is unknown.

Libraries were prepared by immunoSEQ multiplex PCR; TCRdb keeps only in-frame clonotypes and omits some of them. The table records about 15,000 clones, approximately 68% of them present only once. From germline, CDR1 is SGHTA and CDR2 FQGNSA. V gave up 5 bases and J gave up 3 bases, with 17 bases separating them. This CDR3 is built from 15 residues. Noted time point: cycle 4 day 1 (C4D1), after more than 5 weeks of nivolumab. Each of the patients experienced relapse following autologous stem cell transplantation, and their brentuximab vedotin exposure differed. The clonotype comes from a human donor with classical Hodgkin lymphoma. The gene calls are TRBV7-2 and TRBJ2-7; D possibly matches TRBD1 or TRBD2 (6 bases each). Sequences were derived from peripheral blood mononuclear cells (PBMCs), sampled before the fourth cycle of nivolumab. In nucleotides, the CDR3 is TGTGCCAGCAGCCCCCGAGGGGGGCGGAACTACGAGCAGTACTTC. Translated, it gives CASSPRGGRNYEQYF.